The source of this TCR beta chain is a study of T cells after yellow fever vaccination. Points from the study as a whole: It was a weaker secondary response, yet one that peaked faster, at day 5 versus 15. Repertoires obtained by FACS sorting could include abundant clonotypes that entered as contaminants from the bulk population. Post-booster samples contained most primary-vaccination clones (more than 95% CD4, almost 90% CD8).

This clonotype was found many times. What it binds is unknown. A universal primer site and UMIs were added as TCR cDNA was made by 5'RACE template switching. Each CDR3 protein gets one entry after TCRdb re-called the 5' RACE reads with MiXCR. The table lists 100,000 to 150,000 distinct CDR3 sequences, about 7.4% of them singletons. Trimming removed 8 bases from V and 0 bases from J; junction bases left unmatched: 3. The CDR3 totals 13 residues. This TCR was recovered from a man between 18 and 35 years old who received the YFV17D yellow fever vaccine. The source was CD4+ T cells sorted from PBMCs, collected 10 to 11 days after the first yellow fever vaccination. The V call is TRBV12-3 or TRBV12-4, the J call TRBJ2-7, with 8 bases aligning to TRBD2. The CDR3 DNA is TGTGCCAGCGGGCGGGGGGCCTCCTACGAGCAGTACTTC. Translated, it gives CASGRGASYEQYF.